Presented here are 23 T cell receptor beta chains from one specimen sequenced in a study of PD-L1 blockade in urothelial cancer. TCRdb's copy holds only in-frame clones and misses some; the assay was immunoSEQ multiplex PCR. The data show 29,000 or so clones, about 89% seen once. The starting material was PBMCs, obtained around atezolizumab (anti-PD-L1) treatment. These receptors were collected from a man in his fifties with urothelial cancer.

The chain joins TRBV2 to TRBJ1-2, with D unclear. The germline CDR1 and CDR2 sequences are SNHLY and FYNNEI. Trimming removed 3 bases from V and 6 bases from J, with 8 bases in between. The CDR3 is 12 amino acids. CDR3: CASSESRDGYTF. The DNA for the CDR3 is TGTGCCAGCAGTGAGTCGAGGGATGGCTACACCTTC. Filled out from reference TRBV2 and TRBJ1-2, the complete variable domain reads EPEVTQTPSHQVTQMGQEVILRCVPISNHLYFYWYRQILGQKVEFLVSFYNNEISEKSEIFDDQFSVERPDGSNFTLKIRSTKLEDSAMYFCASSESRDGYTFGSGTRLTVV.

The chain links TRBV7-9 to TRBJ1-4, with 7 bases that match TRBD1. Germline trimming cut 4 bases from V and 12 bases from J; bases unmatched to any gene: 11. Germline V CDR1 and CDR2: SEHNR, FQNEAQ (reference sequence). There are 14 residues in the CDR3. In nucleotides, the CDR3 is TGTGCCAGCAGCTATATACAGGGGCCAGTGGAACTGTTTTTT. Amino acids: CASSYIQGPVELFF. Filled out from reference TRBV7-9 and TRBJ1-4, the complete variable domain reads DTGVSQNPRHKITKRGQNVTFRCDPISEHNRLYWYRQTLGQGPEFLTYFQNEAQLEKSRLLSDRFSAERPKGSFSTLEIQRTEQGDSAMYLCASSYIQGPVELFFGSGTQLSVL.

The gene calls are TRBV9 and TRBJ2-3; 8 nucleotides align to TRBD1. The germline V gene has CDR1 SGDLS and CDR2 YYNGEE. With V trimmed by 4 bases and J by 1 base, 5 bases remained unmatched. The CDR3 has 15 amino acids. The CDR3 here is CASSPVGQGTDTQYF. In DNA form, the CDR3 reads TGTGCCAGCAGCCCGGTGGGACAGGGCACAGATACGCAGTATTTT.

The chain couples TRBV7-9 to TRBJ1-4; the match to TRBD1 covers 9 bases. The V gene's germline CDR1 is SEHNR and CDR2 FQNEAQ (reference sequence). The trim removed 5 bases at V and 9 bases at J, leaving 4 bases unmatched. The CDR3 length is 13 residues. CDR3 nucleotide sequence: TGTGCCAGCAGCATGGGGACAGGGAAAAAACTGTTTTTT. This gives the protein CASSMGTGKKLFF.

The chain joins TRBV5-1 to TRBJ1-1, with a tentative D call TRBD1 (6 bases). The V gene's germline CDR1 is SGHRS and CDR2 YFSETQ. The germline V and J ends were trimmed by 0 bases and 3 bases, with 18 bases remaining between them. The length of the CDR3 is 17 residues. The CDR3 sequence: CASSLGGLTGIHTEAFF. CDR3 bases: TGCGCCAGCAGCTTGGGGGGCCTGACAGGAATTCACACTGAAGCTTTCTTT.

The chain has TRBV7-8 and TRBJ2-7; D ambiguous. The germline CDR1 and CDR2 sequences are SGHVS and FQNEAQ. The ends were cut back, 3 bases at V and 4 bases at J, with 7 bases in the middle. The CDR3 has 12 residues. CDR3 loop: CASSLGRYEQYF. The CDR3 nucleotides read TGTGCCAGCAGCTTGGGCAGATACGAGCAGTACTTC.

This sequence joins TRBV20-1 and TRBJ1-1; no firm D call. V was clipped by 0 bases and J by 8 bases, with 7 bases between them. The CDR3 sequence is 11 residues long. Germline loops: CDR1 DFQATT, CDR2 SNEGSKA (reference sequence). In DNA, the CDR3 is TGCAGTGCTAGAGATCCCCCGGAAGCTTTCTTT. This sequence encodes CSARDPPEAFF.

V is TRBV16 and J is TRBJ1-1, with 8 nucleotides matching TRBD1. The CDR3 has 15 residues. The germline V gene encodes CDR1 KGHSY and CDR2 FQNENV. After removal of 3 bases from V and 0 bases from J, the junction contained 3 bases not matched to a gene. The chain's CDR3 is CASSHRDRMNTEAFF. The CDR3 bases are TGTGCCAGCAGCCACCGGGACAGGATGAACACTGAAGCTTTCTTT.

The gene calls are TRBV30 and TRBJ1-5; TRBD1 aligns across 10 bases. CDR3 size: 16 residues. The V gene end was trimmed by 4 bases and the J gene end by 4 bases; junction bases not matched to a gene: 10. CDR1 is GTSNPN, CDR2 SVGIG, per germline (reference sequence). The CDR3 region is CAWTPTGQGINQPQHF. CDR3 DNA sequence: TGTGCCTGGACTCCCACGGGACAGGGGATAAATCAGCCCCAGCATTTT.

This chain uses TRBV5-5 with TRBJ2-1; TRBD2 matches at 9 bases. CDR3 length: 13 residues. With V trimmed by 4 bases and J by 9 bases, 5 bases remained unmatched. The germline CDR1 and CDR2 sequences are SGHKS and YYEKEE (reference sequence). CDR3 sequence reads: CASSGTSLTEQFF. The CDR3 coding sequence is TGTGCCAGCAGCGGGACTAGCTTAACTGAGCAGTTCTTC.

For the CDR3, the DNA is TGTGCCAGCAGCTCGGGGAGCCCCTCGGGCGAGCAGTACTTC. Translating it yields CASSSGSPSGEQYF. J is TRBJ2-7 and V is TRBV7-2; D might be TRBD2 (5 bases). V was trimmed by 4 bases and J by 6 bases, leaving 16 bases between them. Germline V CDR1 and CDR2: SGHTA, FQGNSA. The length of the CDR3 is 14 residues.

The rearrangement joins TRBV10-3 to TRBJ2-7, with 7 bases identical to TRBD2. The ends lost 3 bases at V and 1 base at J; junction bases unmatched: 6. This CDR3 is built from 15 residues. Per the germline V gene, CDR1 is ENHRY and CDR2 is SYGVKD. The CDR3 region has the DNA TGTGCCATCAGTGAAGCGAAGCGGGGATCCTACGAGCAGTACTTC. Translated, it gives CAISEAKRGSYEQYF.

CDR3 sequence: CASSLDHGNSPLHF. The CDR3 region has the DNA TGTGCCAGCAGCTTAGATCACGGTAATTCACCCCTCCACTTT. This chain connects TRBV11-2 to TRBJ1-6; D is uncertain. Trimming cost V 0 bases and J 6 bases, with 6 bases left between them. The length of the CDR3 is 14 residues. The V gene's germline CDR1 is SGHAT and CDR2 FQNNGV.

The chain is built from TRBV4-3 and TRBJ2-3, with TRBD1 matching 9 bases. CDR3 length: 16 amino acids. V gave up 0 bases and J gave up 6 bases; unmatched junction bases: 7. CDR1 is LGHNA and CDR2 is YSLEER in the germline V gene. The CDR3 DNA follows: TGCGCCAGCAGCCAAGATCGACAGGGGGTGAGGGATACGCAGTATTTT. It specifies CASSQDRQGVRDTQYF.

The V gene is TRBV11-2, the J gene TRBJ2-5; 12 bases align to TRBD2. The CDR3 covers 15 residues. Per germline, CDR1 SGHAT and CDR2 FQNNGV. V lost 4 bases to trimming and J lost 3 bases; unmatched junction nucleotides: 3. CDR3 sequence: CASSSGLAGKETQYF. Here the CDR3 DNA reads TGTGCCAGCAGCTCCGGACTAGCGGGAAAAGAGACCCAGTACTTC.

DNA for the CDR3: TGTGCCAGCAGCAATCAGGGGGCTGGTACTGAAGCTTTCTTT. This gives the protein CASSNQGAGTEAFF. The rearrangement uses TRBV7-2 and TRBJ1-1, with 8 nucleotides matching TRBD1. The germline V gene encodes CDR1 SGHTA and CDR2 FQGNSA. After removal of 5 bases from V and 5 bases from J, the junction contained 7 bases not matched to a gene. This CDR3 region has 14 residues.

The chain employs TRBV14 and TRBJ1-1, with D hard to call. Germline V gives CDR1 SGHDN, CDR2 FVKESK. The V end was cut by 4 bases, the J end by 3 bases, with 15 bases between. There are 15 residues in the CDR3. This CDR3 is CASSLKTPRDTEAFF. In DNA form, the CDR3 reads TGTGCCAGCAGCCTCAAGACCCCACGGGACACTGAAGCTTTCTTT.

This clone was found once. J is TRBJ2-7 and V is TRBV10-3; 7 bases align to TRBD1. Unmatched junction bases numbered 5, after V lost 8 bases and J lost 4 bases. The V gene's germline CDR1 is ENHRY and CDR2 SYGVKD. The CDR3 is made up of 12 amino acids. Here the CDR3 DNA reads TGTGCCATCTGGGTCAGGGGGTACGAGCAGTACTTC. Translation gives CAIWVRGYEQYF.

Only one count was recorded for this clone. The chain uses TRBV7-2 and TRBJ2-1; maybe TRBD2 (5 bases). This CDR3 has 15 residues. V gave up 1 base and J gave up 4 bases, with 11 bases separating them. Germline CDR1 SGHTA, CDR2 FQGNSA. Here the CDR3 reads CASSLVPLGYNEQFF. As DNA, the CDR3 is TGTGCCAGCAGCTTAGTCCCACTAGGATACAATGAGCAGTTCTTC. Full variable domain (rest looked up from reference TRBV7-2 and TRBJ2-1): GAGVSQSPSNKVTEKGKDVELRCDPISGHTALYWYRQSLGQGLEFLIYFQGNSAPDKSGLPSDRFSAERTGGSVSTLTIQRTQQEDSAVYLCASSLVPLGYNEQFFGPGTRLTVL.

This chain uses TRBV5-1 with TRBJ2-3; the D is unclear. Trimming pared 6 bases from V and 2 bases from J, leaving 13 bases between. From germline, CDR1 is SGHRS and CDR2 YFSETQ. The CDR3 is 14 residues long. The CDR3 spells CASKAGLYTDTQYF. The CDR3 nucleotides are TGCGCCAGCAAAGCTGGGCTGTACACAGATACGCAGTATTTT.

The V gene is TRBV19, the J gene TRBJ1-1; 7 nucleotides agree with TRBD1. The CDR3 is 14 amino acids. Per the germline V gene, CDR1 is LNHDA and CDR2 is SQIVND (reference sequence). Trimming removed 7 bases from V and 8 bases from J; junction bases left unmatched: 13. The CDR3 region is CASTPGQRTTEAFF. CDR3 DNA: TGTGCCAGTACCCCGGGACAGAGAACCACCGAAGCTTTCTTT.

The chain uses TRBV6-1 and TRBJ2-7; weak D call: TRBD2 (5 bases). V was pared by 0 bases and J by 5 bases, with 11 bases between. The CDR3 runs 14 residues. Looked up from germline, CDR1 is MNHNS and CDR2 is SASEGT. CDR3 DNA sequence: TGTGCCAGCAGTGAAGCGGGAGTACCCCACGAGCAGTACTTC. Its protein is CASSEAGVPHEQYF.

The chain is built from TRBV6-1 and TRBJ2-7, with D maybe TRBD2 (7 bases). The CDR3 loop spans 14 amino acids. Deletions cut 4 bases from V and 12 bases from J, with 22 bases between. Germline CDR1 is MNHNS and CDR2 is SASEGT. CDR3 in DNA: TGTGCCAGCAGTGCAGAACCCACGGGGGGCGGTGGGTACTTC. Translating gives CASSAEPTGGGGYF.